The rows below give T cell receptor beta chains drawn from one sample of a study of identical twins. TCRdb analysed the 5' RACE reads with MiXCR anew, one entry per CDR3 protein. The sample lists approximately 260,000 distinct CDR3 sequences; about 14% were seen once. Specimen: memory (CD45RO+) T cells sorted from blood. The receptors originated from a woman younger than 35 in good health. The CDR3 runs from the conserved cysteine through the conserved F or W. The D gene is left open where the match is weak. Size tells how often a clone was seen (once, few, many) or the class of an expanded clone, and some rows leave it out.

J gene	D gene	clone size	V gene	CDR3 protein	CDR3 DNA
TRBJ2-4	-	-	TRBV11-2	CASSLISASIQYF	TGTGCCAGCAGCTTAATATCGGCCAGCATTCAGTACTTC
TRBJ1-1	-	-	TRBV20-1	CSASRGLQEAFF	TGCAGTGCCAGCCGTGGGTTGCAAGAAGCTTTCTTT
TRBJ1-2	-	-	TRBV5-1	CASSYTNYGYTF	TGCGCCAGCAGCTACACTAACTATGGCTACACCTTC
TRBJ2-1	-	many	TRBV12-3/TRBV12-4	CARFTWTISYNEQFF	TGTGCCAGATTCACCTGGACTATCTCCTACAATGAGCAGTTCTTC
TRBJ2-7	-	few	TRBV19	CASSIAYSYEQYF	TGTGCCAGTAGTATAGCCTACTCCTACGAGCAGTACTTC
TRBJ2-5	-	few	TRBV6-8	CASSYSRSPRAEETQYF	TGTGCCAGCAGTTACTCGAGAAGTCCCAGGGCCGAGGAGACCCAGTACTTC
TRBJ2-1	-	-	TRBV3-1	CASSRLGDASDEQFF	TGTGCCAGCAGCCGTCTGGGAGACGCGAGCGATGAGCAGTTCTTC
TRBJ2-3	TRBD2	few	TRBV7-9	CASSLKGSGSTDTQYF	TGTGCCAGCAGCTTGAAAGGTAGCGGGAGCACAGATACGCAGTATTTT
TRBJ1-1	-	-	TRBV7-9	CASSLAGFNTEAFF	TGTGCCAGCAGCTTAGCGGGATTTAACACTGAAGCTTTCTTT
TRBJ2-7	-	-	TRBV15	CATSSDRRVSYEQYF	TGTGCCACCAGCAGCGACAGGAGGGTTTCCTACGAGCAGTACTTC
TRBJ2-2	-	few	TRBV5-6	CASSLVRQQAGELFF	TGTGCCAGCAGCTTGGTGAGACAGCAGGCCGGGGAGCTGTTTTTT
TRBJ2-2	TRBD1	few	TRBV4-3	CASSHRTGRDGELFF	TGCGCCAGCAGCCACAGGACAGGGCGGGACGGGGAGCTGTTTTTT
TRBJ2-7	TRBD1	-	TRBV7-8	CASSLARRQGAYGEQYF	TGTGCCAGCAGCTTGGCCAGGAGACAGGGGGCGTATGGCGAGCAGTACTTC
TRBJ1-2	-	-	TRBV10-3	CAISEYVGGTNYGYTF	TGTGCCATCAGTGAGTACGTTGGGGGTACTAACTATGGCTACACCTTC
TRBJ2-1	TRBD2	-	TRBV5-5	CASSRGTSGSNEQFF	TGTGCCAGCAGCCGTGGGACTAGTGGAAGCAATGAGCAGTTCTTC
TRBJ2-1	-	many	TRBV7-8	CASSLPAGPANEQFF	TGTGCCAGCAGCTTACCCGCGGGCCCGGCGAATGAGCAGTTCTTC
TRBJ2-7	-	few	TRBV6-5	CASSYSGLGSYEQYF	TGTGCCAGCAGTTATTCAGGACTCGGTTCCTACGAGCAGTACTTC
TRBJ2-7	TRBD1	-	TRBV15	CATSSDRQGSSYEQYF	TGTGCCACCAGCAGTGACCGACAGGGTAGCTCCTACGAGCAGTACTTC